The rows below give T cell receptor beta chains drawn from one sample of a study of ipilimumab plus nivolumab after autologous stem cell transplantation. The table came from immunoSEQ multiplex PCR; TCRdb's copy has only in-frame clones and leaves some out. The table lists some 43,000 clones, over 75% of them singletons, with 0.88% in the top ten. Sample: PBMCs, taken in a trial of ipilimumab plus nivolumab as post-transplant consolidation. These receptor sequences come from a male donor with multiple myeloma. Both conserved end residues are part of each CDR3. The D gene is left open where the match is weak. Only part of the rows carry a size: once, few, many, or a class if the clone is expanded.

abundance	v_gene	d_gene	j_gene	CDR3aa	CDR3nt
NA	TRBV6-5	NA	TRBJ1-1	CASSPPGMNTEAFF	TGTGCCAGCAGCCCCCCAGGGATGAACACTGAAGCTTTCTTT
NA	TRBV27	TRBD1	TRBJ2-7	CASGDRATGREQYF	TGTGCCAGCGGGGACAGGGCCACCGGGAGGGAGCAGTACTTC
NA	TRBV7-2	NA	TRBJ2-7	CASSLQGDEQYF	TGTGCCAGCAGCTTACAGGGTGACGAGCAGTACTTC
medium-sized	TRBV4-1	NA	TRBJ2-1	CASIGGEGSYNEQFF	TGCGCCAGCATAGGGGGAGAGGGCTCCTACAATGAGCAGTTCTTC
NA	TRBV11-2	NA	TRBJ2-7	CASSLQGNSYEQYF	TGTGCCAGCAGCCTACAGGGAAACTCCTACGAGCAGTACTTC
NA	TRBV5-6	TRBD1	TRBJ1-5	CASSLQGGILAQHF	TGTGCCAGCAGCTTGCAGGGGGGCATCTTGGCCCAGCATTTT
NA	TRBV5-4	NA	TRBJ2-1	CASSSGGLSYNEQFF	TGTGCCAGCAGCTCCGGCGGGCTTTCCTACAATGAGCAGTTCTTC
few	TRBV6-5	TRBD2	TRBJ2-1	CASRVSGSSYNEQFF	TGTGCCAGCAGGGTCAGCGGGAGCTCCTACAATGAGCAGTTCTTC
NA	TRBV5-4	NA	TRBJ2-6	CASSPPGSNSGANVLTF	TGTGCCAGCAGCCCGCCGGGATCCAACTCTGGGGCCAACGTCCTGACTTTC
NA	TRBV5-1	NA	TRBJ2-5	CASSAQETQYF	TGCGCCAGCAGCGCACAAGAGACCCAGTACTTC